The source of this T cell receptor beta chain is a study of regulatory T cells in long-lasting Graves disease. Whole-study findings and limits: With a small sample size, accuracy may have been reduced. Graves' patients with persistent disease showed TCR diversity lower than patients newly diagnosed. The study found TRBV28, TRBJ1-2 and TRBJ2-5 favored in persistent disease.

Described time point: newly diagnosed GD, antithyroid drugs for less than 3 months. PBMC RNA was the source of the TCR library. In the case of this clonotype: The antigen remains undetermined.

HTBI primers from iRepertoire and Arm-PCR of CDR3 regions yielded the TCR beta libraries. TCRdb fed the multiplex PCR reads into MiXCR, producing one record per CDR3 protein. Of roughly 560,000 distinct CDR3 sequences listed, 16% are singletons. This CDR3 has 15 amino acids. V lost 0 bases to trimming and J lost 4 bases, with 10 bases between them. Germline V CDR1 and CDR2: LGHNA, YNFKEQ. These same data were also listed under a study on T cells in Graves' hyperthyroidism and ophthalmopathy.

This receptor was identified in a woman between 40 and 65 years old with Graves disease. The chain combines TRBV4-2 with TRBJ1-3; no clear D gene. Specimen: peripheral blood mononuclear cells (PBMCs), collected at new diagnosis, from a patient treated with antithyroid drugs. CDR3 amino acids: CASSQEIQRGNTIYF. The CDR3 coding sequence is TGTGCCAGCAGCCAAGAAATACAGAGAGGAAACACCATATATTTT.